A selection of T cell receptor beta chains follows, all from one sample in a study of blood T cell repertoires in COVID-19. Assay: immunoSEQ multiplex PCR; the TCRdb copy retains only in-frame clones and omits some. The repertoire holds about 160,000 clones, 85% seen once, with under 6.5% in the top ten. The sequenced sample was peripheral blood. The receptors were sampled from a woman aged 50 to 60 with COVID-19, enrolled during active disease. The CDR3 runs from the conserved cysteine through the conserved F or W. A D gene is named only where the DNA matches it firmly. Expanded clones are given a class, and other clones once, few, many or no size at all.

size	length	V	J	D	DNA	CDR3
NA	16	TRBV7-3	TRBJ2-2	TRBD2	TGTGCCAGCAGCTTAATGGGACTAGGCGTATCCGGGGAGCTGTTTTTT	CASSLMGLGVSGELFF
few	14	TRBV5-1	TRBJ1-4	TRBD1	TGCGCCAGCAGCGGGGGGACAGGGGGCGAAAAACTGTTTTTT	CASSGGTGGEKLFF
NA	13	TRBV2	TRBJ2-7	TRBD2	TGTGCCAGCAGTGGTAGCGGGGGGTACGAGCAGTACTTC	CASSGSGGYEQYF
NA	12	TRBV6-6	TRBJ2-5	TRBD2	TGTGCCAGCGGACTAGCGGGAGAGACCCAGTACTTC	CASGLAGETQYF
NA	15	TRBV9	TRBJ2-7	TRBD2	TGTGCCAGCAGCGCCGGGACTAGCGGGACCTACGAGCAGTACTTC	CASSAGTSGTYEQYF
NA	14	TRBV7-2	TRBJ2-1	NA	TGTGCCAGCAGCTCCAGGACAGCCTACAATGAGCAGTTCTTC	CASSSRTAYNEQFF
NA	15	TRBV27	TRBJ1-1	TRBD1	TGTGCCAGCAGTACTCCGGGGACAGGGAGGACTGAAGCTTTCTTT	CASSTPGTGRTEAFF
once	14	TRBV2	TRBJ1-1	NA	TGTGCCAGCAGTGAAGAAGCGCAGGGCCGTGAAGCTTTCTTT	CASSEEAQGREAFF
NA	15	TRBV6-2/TRBV6-3	TRBJ1-3	TRBD1	TGTGCCAGCAGTTACGGGACAGGGGCCGGAAACACCATATATTTT	CASSYGTGAGNTIYF
once	19	TRBV4-1	TRBJ2-3	TRBD1	TGCGCCAGCAGCCACCTTCTAGGACAGGGGGCTGGCAGCACAGATACGCAGTATTTT	CASSHLLGQGAGSTDTQYF